These T cell receptor beta chains were read from a single sample in a study of cytomegalovirus exposure and HLA in healthy donors. Clones were sequenced by immunoSEQ multiplex PCR, and TCRdb holds only the in-frame ones, with some missing. The sample consists of about 150,000 clones, 70% to 90% of them appearing once. The specimen sequenced was PBMCs. All receptors come from a human donor in good health. Both conserved end residues are part of each CDR3. D genes are given only for firm matches. Size tells how often a clone was seen (once, few, many) or the class of an expanded clone, and some rows leave it out.

TRBJ1-2,.,.,TRBV30,CAWSGAQSNYGYTF,TGTGCCTGGAGTGGAGCACAGTCTAACTATGGCTACACCTTC
TRBJ1-4,.,TRBD1,TRBV18,CASSSRPRGPEKLFF,TGTGCCAGCTCCTCCCGGCCCAGGGGGCCTGAAAAACTGTTTTTT
TRBJ2-1,.,TRBD2,TRBV27,CASRRLAGAYYNEQFF,TGTGCCAGCAGGAGACTAGCGGGAGCCTACTACAATGAGCAGTTCTTC
TRBJ2-5,.,TRBD2,TRBV9,CASSVDEAGGRETQYF,TGTGCCAGCAGCGTAGACGAAGCGGGGGGCAGGGAGACCCAGTACTTC
TRBJ1-1,.,.,TRBV4-1,CASSQDLGRPGAFF,TGCGCCAGCAGCCAAGATCTCGGACGCCCGGGGGCTTTCTTT
TRBJ2-1,.,TRBD2,TRBV5-1,CASFILAGGPSYNEQFF,TGCGCCAGCTTTATACTAGCGGGAGGGCCTTCCTACAATGAGCAGTTCTTC
TRBJ1-1,.,TRBD1,TRBV9,CASSASGGLLNTEAFF,TGTGCCAGCAGCGCCTCAGGGGGCCTATTGAACACTGAAGCTTTCTTT
TRBJ2-4,many,.,TRBV5-4,CASSSEGVLNIQYF,TGTGCCAGCAGCTCGGAGGGTGTTTTGAACATTCAGTACTTC
TRBJ1-1,.,.,TRBV7-9,CASSLPARGTEAFF,TGTGCCAGCAGCTTACCTGCTAGGGGTACTGAAGCTTTCTTT
TRBJ2-7,.,TRBD1,TRBV18,CASSRDRVEQYF,TGTGCCAGCTCAAGGGACAGGGTTGAGCAGTACTTC
TRBJ1-1,once,TRBD1,TRBV13,CASSMDRGQGTEAFF,TGTGCCAGCAGCATGGACAGGGGGCAGGGCACTGAAGCTTTCTTT
TRBJ2-2,.,TRBD1,TRBV2,CASSRQGAEIGELFF,TGTGCCAGCAGTAGACAGGGGGCTGAGATTGGGGAGCTGTTTTTT
TRBJ2-7,.,.,TRBV6-5,CASSTTGKDEQYF,TGTGCCAGCAGCACTACAGGGAAAGACGAGCAGTACTTC
TRBJ1-1,.,.,TRBV6-1,CASTWQGYTEAFF,TGTGCCAGCACATGGCAGGGGTACACTGAAGCTTTCTTT
TRBJ1-1,.,.,TRBV7-2,CASSLLGGRGAFF,TGTGCCAGCAGCCTCCTAGGGGGTCGAGGAGCTTTCTTT
TRBJ2-7,.,.,TRBV29-1,CSVVAGTSGEQYF,TGCAGCGTTGTGGCAGGGACATCGGGGGAGCAGTACTTC
TRBJ2-7,.,.,TRBV4-3,CASSQDSYTYEQYF,TGCGCCAGCAGCCAAGATTCTTACACCTACGAGCAGTACTTC
TRBJ1-4,.,TRBD1,TRBV7-6,CASSLVPGQGWEKLFF,TGTGCCAGCAGCTTAGTCCCGGGACAGGGCTGGGAAAAACTGTTTTTT
TRBJ1-4,.,TRBD1,TRBV18,CASSSDRGLDGNEKLFF,TGTGCCAGCTCATCGGACAGGGGGCTGGATGGCAATGAAAAACTGTTTTTT
TRBJ1-2,few,TRBD1,TRBV11-1,CASTRDSGVYGYTF,TGTGCCAGCACCCGGGACAGTGGTGTCTATGGCTACACCTTC
TRBJ2-4,once,.,TRBV27,CASSPRRLAGGLAKNIQYF,TGTGCCAGCAGTCCCCGCCGTTTGGCAGGGGGGCTAGCCAAAAACATTCAGTACTTC
TRBJ1-2,.,.,TRBV9,CASSVAMGSYGYTF,TGTGCCAGCAGCGTAGCTATGGGGAGCTATGGCTACACCTTC
TRBJ1-1,.,.,TRBV15,CATSRDWQSTEAFF,TGTGCCACCAGCAGAGATTGGCAATCCACTGAAGCTTTCTTT
TRBJ2-7,once,.,TRBV19,CASSIDLGVTYEQYF,TGTGCCAGTAGTATAGATCTCGGGGTCACCTACGAGCAGTACTTC
TRBJ1-1,.,.,TRBV5-4,CASSLAVGRDTEAFF,TGTGCCAGCAGCTTGGCCGTAGGGAGGGACACTGAAGCTTTCTTT
TRBJ1-2,.,TRBD1,TRBV10-2,CASSEPGQYGYTF,TGCGCCAGCAGTGAGCCGGGACAGTATGGCTACACCTTC
TRBJ1-1,once,TRBD1,TRBV4-1,CASSPKPQLGTGVNTEAFF,TGCGCCAGCAGCCCAAAACCACAACTCGGGACAGGAGTGAACACTGAAGCTTTCTTT
TRBJ1-2,.,.,TRBV7-9,CASSLLGQPKLSNNYGYTF,TGTGCCAGCAGCTTATTGGGGCAGCCCAAACTTTCCAATAACTATGGCTACACCTTC
TRBJ2-1,.,TRBD2,TRBV27,CASSFMRLAGGNEQFF,TGTGCCAGCAGTTTTATGAGGCTAGCGGGAGGGAATGAGCAGTTCTTC
TRBJ2-7,.,TRBD2,TRBV4-3,CASSQEWLAGTYEQYF,TGCGCCAGCAGCCAAGAGTGGCTAGCGGGGACCTACGAGCAGTACTTC
TRBJ1-1,.,.,TRBV30,CAWSVQENTEAFF,TGTGCCTGGAGTGTACAGGAGAACACTGAAGCTTTCTTT
TRBJ2-1,.,.,TRBV28,CASSLSVAYNEQFF,TGTGCCAGCAGTCTTAGCGTCGCCTACAATGAGCAGTTCTTC
TRBJ1-4,once,.,TRBV30,CAWSLPEEGINEKLFF,TGTGCCTGGAGTCTCCCTGAGGAGGGGATTAATGAAAAACTGTTTTTT
TRBJ1-4,.,.,TRBV2,CASSGGRALEKLFF,TGTGCCAGCAGTGGTGGCAGGGCCCTTGAAAAACTGTTTTTT
TRBJ1-2,few,.,TRBV27,CASSYRVGNYGYTF,TGTGCCAGCAGTTACAGGGTTGGCAACTATGGCTACACCTTC
TRBJ2-2,.,.,TRBV7-9,CASSLQGSLNTGELFF,TGTGCCAGCAGCTTGCAGGGGAGTCTGAACACCGGGGAGCTGTTTTTT
TRBJ1-3,.,TRBD1,TRBV15,CATSRKSTGQGNTIYF,TGTGCCACCAGCAGGAAAAGTACGGGACAGGGAAACACCATATATTTT
TRBJ2-7,few,.,TRBV4-1,CASSQTWQADYEQYF,TGCGCCAGCAGCCAAACGTGGCAGGCTGATTACGAGCAGTACTTC
TRBJ2-7,.,.,TRBV13,CASSRPDSQPSYEQYF,TGTGCCAGCAGCCGCCCGGACAGCCAACCTTCCTACGAGCAGTACTTC
TRBJ1-6,once,TRBD1,TRBV2,CASSETGSYNSPLHF,TGTGCCAGCAGTGAGACAGGGAGCTATAATTCACCCCTCCACTTT
TRBJ1-2,.,.,TRBV6-1,CASSPREGGAYGYTF,TGTGCCAGCAGTCCTCGGGAAGGGGGAGCCTATGGCTACACCTTC